These 7 T cell receptor beta chains were sequenced from one sample in a study of T-cell reconstitution after alpha-beta-depleted transplantation in children. Molecular barcoding with unique molecular identifiers was used for the TCRbeta library. TCRdb re-derived calls from the PCR reads in MiXCR, one entry per CDR3 protein. The sample records roughly 420,000 distinct CDR3 sequences, roughly 16% being singletons. The sequences come from PBMCs, mostly from graft donor cells, collected 360 days after TCRalphabeta/CD19-depleted stem cell transplant. The receptors were sampled from a boy younger than two who had a stem cell transplant for Wiskott-Aldrich syndrome, so the T cells may come from the graft donor.

This clonotype has a count of ten or more. The chain employs TRBV5-1 and TRBJ1-1; unclear D gene. The V and J ends lost 4 bases and 0 bases respectively, with 16 bases between them. Germline V lookup: CDR1 SGHRS, CDR2 YFSETQ. CDR3 length: 16 residues. The DNA of the CDR3 is TGCGCCAGCAGCCCCCGGGAGGGAACTATGAACACTGAAGCTTTCTTT. Residues: CASSPREGTMNTEAFF.

The rearrangement uses TRBV12-3 or TRBV12-4 and TRBJ1-3; D uncertain. The CDR3 covers 13 residues. The ends were cut back, 7 bases at V and 0 bases at J, with 7 bases in the middle. The CDR3 loop is CASTELSGNTIYF. The CDR3 coding sequence is TGTGCCAGCACAGAACTCTCTGGAAACACCATATATTTT.

This clonotype was seen only a few times. The V gene is TRBV20-1, the J gene TRBJ1-6, with TRBD1 matching over 8 bases. CDR1 is DFQATT and CDR2 is SNEGSKA in the germline V gene (reference sequence). The CDR3 has 14 residues. Losses at the gene ends were 3 bases for V and 7 bases for J; bases not matched to a gene: 5. Written as DNA, the CDR3 is TGCAGTGCTAGGTTGGGACAGGCAAATTCACCCCTCCACTTT. Its translation: CSARLGQANSPLHF.

This clonotype was seen only a few times. This chain uses TRBV7-8 with TRBJ1-5; perhaps TRBD1 as D (5 bases). Germline V gives CDR1 SGHVS, CDR2 FQNEAQ. Trimming removed 1 base at V and 5 bases at J, with 9 bases between. The CDR3 has 14 amino acids. This CDR3 is CASSLGQKDQPQHF. CDR3 DNA sequence: TGTGCCAGCAGCTTAGGACAGAAGGATCAGCCCCAGCATTTT.

This clonotype was picked up a small number of times. This chain connects TRBV4-1 to TRBJ2-1, with D possibly matching TRBD2 (5 bases). The CDR3 covers 16 residues. Trimming left V 1 base short and J 3 bases short, with 13 bases between. CDR1 is MGHRA, CDR2 YSYEKL, per germline. CDR3 in amino acids: CASSQAPGLGYNEQFF. CDR3 in DNA: TGCGCCAGCAGCCAAGCCCCGGGATTGGGCTACAATGAGCAGTTCTTC.

This clonotype has only a few counts. V usage is TRBV29-1 and J usage is TRBJ2-7; D remains unclear. Deletions cut 4 bases from V and 3 bases from J, with 13 bases between. Germline V gene sequence: CDR1 SQVTM, CDR2 ANQGSEA. The CDR3 is made up of 13 amino acids. CDR3 sequence (DNA): TGCAGCGTTGGTAGTTTCGGAAACTACGAGCAGTACTTC. Its translation: CSVGSFGNYEQYF.

The chain links TRBV6-5 to TRBJ1-1; 7 bases align to TRBD1. This CDR3 comprises 15 residues. V shed 6 bases, J shed 4 bases, and the junction held 11 bases outside the gene matches. Germline CDR1 reads MNHEY; CDR2 reads SVGAGI. This CDR3 is CASSNTETGTTEAFF. In DNA, the CDR3 is TGTGCCAGCAGCAATACCGAGACAGGGACCACTGAAGCTTTCTTT.